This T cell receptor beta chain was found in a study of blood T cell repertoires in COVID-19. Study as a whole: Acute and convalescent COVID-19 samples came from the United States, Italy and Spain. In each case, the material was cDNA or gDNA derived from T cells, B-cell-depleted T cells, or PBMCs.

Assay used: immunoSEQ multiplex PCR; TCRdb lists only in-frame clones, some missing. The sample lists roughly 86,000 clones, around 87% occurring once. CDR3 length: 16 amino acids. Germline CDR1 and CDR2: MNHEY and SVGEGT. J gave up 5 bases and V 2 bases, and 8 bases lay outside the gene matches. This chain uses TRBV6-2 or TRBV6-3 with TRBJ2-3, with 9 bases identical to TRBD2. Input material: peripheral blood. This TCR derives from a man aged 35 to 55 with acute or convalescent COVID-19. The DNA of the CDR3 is TGTGCCAGCAGTTACGGGGGAGCGGGGGGTAGAGATACGCAGTATTTT. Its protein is CASSYGGAGGRDTQYF.